The clone carrying this TCR beta chain was counted only a few times. A single record per CDR3 protein comes from TCRdb applying MiXCR to the RT-PCR reads. Among 650,000 to 800,000 distinct CDR3 sequences, 13% to 15% were seen once, and the ten largest hold roughly 4%. Trimming left V 0 bases short and J 4 bases short, with 9 bases between. The CDR3 is 14 residues long. CDR1 SEHNR and CDR2 FQNEAQ come from the germline V gene (reference sequence). This receptor was obtained from a female donor in good health, serving as a healthy control. The J gene is TRBJ1-2, the V gene TRBV7-9, with D tentatively TRBD1 (5 bases). Sequencing was performed on memory CD4+ T cells from blood. Here the CDR3 reads CASSLAGDGYGYTF. DNA for the CDR3: TGTGCCAGCAGCTTAGCAGGGGATGGCTATGGCTACACCTTC.